A single sample is the source of the 7 T cell receptor beta chains below, sequenced in a study of T cell clonality in common variable immunodeficiency. Profiled with immunoSEQ multiplex PCR; TCRdb holds only in-frame clones, not every one. The data show some 60,000 clones, with none appearing a single time. Source material: peripheral blood mononuclear cells. The origin of the receptors is a person aged 18 to 75 in good health.

This clone was observed many times. The CDR3 end falls 3 residues outside the read, so it is completed with the germline J gene. The V call is TRBV28, the J call TRBJ2-3; the match to TRBD2 covers 7 bases. CDR3 size: 15 residues. Losses at the gene ends were 7 bases for V and 2 bases for J; bases not matched to a gene: 9. Germline V gives CDR1 MDHEN, CDR2 SYDVKM. The CDR3 protein is CASTPGGPYTDTQYF. The DNA read from the CDR3 is TGTGCCAGCACCCCGGGGGGACCGTACACAGATACG.

This clone was counted at least ten times. The CDR3 is cut off 3 residues early in the read; its end comes from the germline J gene. The chain combines TRBV19 with TRBJ2-1, with 8 bases fitting TRBD2. CDR1 is LNHDA, CDR2 SQIVND, per germline (reference sequence). Unmatched junction bases numbered 3, after V lost 5 bases and J lost 3 bases. The length of the CDR3 is 14 residues. Incomplete CDR3 DNA: TGTGCCAGTAGTGCCACTAGCGGCTACAATGAG. This sequence encodes CASSATSGYNE. The whole CDR3 is CASSATSGYNEQFF.

This clone was recorded many times. CDR3 DNA (partial): TGCAGTGCTATGACAGGCCCTCCGCGGCAGCCC. Translation gives CSAMTGPPRQP. The complete CDR3 sequence is CSAMTGPPRQPQHF. The chain couples TRBV20-1 to TRBJ1-5; the D gene is possibly TRBD1 (6 bases). The read falls 3 residues short of the CDR3 end, and the missing part is taken from the germline J gene. Trimming took 4 bases from V and 7 from J, leaving 17 bases between them. Germline V CDR1 and CDR2: DFQATT, SNEGSKA (reference sequence). CDR3 length: 14 residues.

The table lists this clone with many counts. Sequencing ends 3 residues short of the CDR3 end; the germline J gene provides the rest. This chain links TRBV20-1 with TRBJ2-2; possibly TRBD2 for D (5 bases). Germline loops: CDR1 DFQATT, CDR2 SNEGSKA (reference sequence). V lost 0 bases and J 0 bases, leaving 11 bases between the germline ends. This CDR3 has 16 residues. The sequenced part of the CDR3 DNA is TGCAGTGCTAGAGATTCGGTAGCGCCGAACACCGGGGAG. It specifies CSARDSVAPNTGE. The whole CDR3 sequence is CSARDSVAPNTGELFF.

About this clone: The read ends 3 residues shy of where the CDR3 ends; the end is completed using the germline J gene. The chain carries TRBV19 and TRBJ1-1, with D tentatively TRBD1 (6 bases). Trimming stripped 6 bases from V and 4 bases from J, with 15 bases between. Germline V gene data show CDR1 as LNHDA and CDR2 as SQIVND (reference sequence). This CDR3 is built from 14 residues. The CDR3 sequence is CASRNRDTATEAFF. CDR3 bases read: TGTGCCAGTAGGAACCGGGACACGGCCACTGAA.

There are a few counts of this clone. The read terminates 3 residues ahead of where the CDR3 ends, so the germline J gene completes it. The rearrangement joins TRBV7-6 to TRBJ2-3; 7 positions match TRBD1. The CDR3 has 16 residues. Germline lookup yields CDR1 SGHVS and CDR2 FNYEAQ. V dropped 4 bases and J dropped 0; count of bases not matched to a gene: 7. Partial CDR3 DNA: TGTGCCAGCAGCTCGAGACAGGGCCTTAGCACAGATACG. Protein: CASSSRQGLSTDT. The CDR3 in its entirety is CASSSRQGLSTDTQYF.

Many counts were recorded for this clone. The missing CDR3 end, 3 residues past where the read stops, is filled in from the germline J gene. The chain combines TRBV18 with TRBJ2-5, with 15 bases aligning to TRBD2. Per the germline V gene, CDR1 is KGHSH and CDR2 is LQKENI. The V and J ends lost 2 bases and 1 base, in that order; junction bases with no gene match: 8. The CDR3 loop spans 19 amino acids. CDR3 loop: CASSPWPGLAGGAQETQYF. Incomplete CDR3 DNA: TGTGCCAGCTCACCATGGCCGGGACTAGCGGGAGGAGCCCAAGAGACC. The full variable domain, with the rest looked up from reference TRBV18 and TRBJ2-5, is NAGVMQNPRHLVRRRGQEARLRCSPMKGHSHVYWYRQLPEEGLKFMVYLQKENIIDESGMPKERFSAEFPKEGPSILRIQQVVRGDSAAYFCASSPWPGLAGGAQETQYFGPGTRLLVL.